This TCR beta chain was captured by sequencing in a study of shared clonotypes between healthy human individuals (dated by TCRdb to the early 2020s). Regarding the complete study: The cohort comprised two women and a few men aged 18 to 49 years. The study deeply sequenced blood TCR repertoires of about 5 healthy adults to estimate repertoire size and the extent of clonotype sharing between individuals. To increase sequencing depth and limit assay-specific biases, TCR repertoire library preparation and sequencing were carried out by different laboratories using diverse techniques. For each donor, three plates each were used for CD4 naive and CD4 memory, two plates were used for CD8 naive, and one plate was used for CD8 memory. Between about 0.85 and 9.5 billion PBMCs per donor were obtained by leukapheresis.

Taken from cysteine to phenylalanine, the CDR3 has 16 residues. Kept here is only the CDR3 DNA, which spans 48 bases and is read in frame from base 1. V and J are trimmed by 1 base and 3 bases, and the gene matches miss 5 bases of the junction. The germline V gene encodes CDR1 PRHDT and CDR2 FYEKMQ (reference sequence). Using the deep immunoSEQ assay, multiplex PCR amplified TCR CDR3 regions from genomic DNA. Extracted genomic DNA from each cell subset was distributed evenly across all wells of several immunoSEQ 96-well plates, and each plate was treated as a replicate. For sorted subsets, roughly 200 ng of genomic DNA, equivalent to some 30,000 T cell genomes, went into each replicate PCR. Purified libraries were measured with a Qubit 3.0 fluorometer, size-checked on a Bioanalyzer 2100, and measured again with the KAPA Library Quantification kit. Every immunoSEQ 96-well plate was sequenced on a separate single-read 150-cycle Illumina NextSeq 550 flow cell. In the source study's methods: The immunoSEQ output contained only junctional sequences without quality scores, so filtering could not match that applied to full-length reads. To assign V/J genes and CDR3, sequences were annotated using PyIR, a Python wrapper for IgBLAST v1.9, with IMGT germline references. Reads were removed for weak V/J assignments (E-value above 1e-6), missing CDR3, stop codons, out-of-frame junctions, or ambiguous translated residues. A V3J clonotype was defined by an identical inferred V gene, J gene, and CDR3 amino acid sequence. The percentage overlap between two repertoires was calculated by dividing the number of shared unique clonotypes by the size of the smaller repertoire. Three approaches were used to assess repertoire richness: RTK rarefaction, the Chao1 estimator, and Recon v2.1 estimates of unobserved clonotypes. Generation probabilities for all TCRbeta clonotypes obtained by the gDNA method from a handful of donors were computed using OLGA. Sourced from immuneACCESS, this table was stored by TCRdb with only in-frame sequences that have V and J called. A share of the clones is absent; for the studies checked, an unresolved V gene accounts for under half, and the remainder has no known explanation. The V and J calls and the clone size are those of that table, but D and trimming were determined from the DNA. Present in this sample are 2 million to 2.5 million clones, 90% to 96% of which were seen just once. The ten top clones hold around 0.13% of the sample.

Overall study outcomes, separate from this receptor: Sampling was restricted to blood, and TCR repertoires in tissue are likely to differ from TCR repertoires in blood. The genetic and exposure-history diversity represented was limited by the small number of donors. Pairwise subsampling led to the expectation that sequencing depth would affect the degree of clonotype sharing among donors. Naive subsets generally had larger estimated clonotype richness than memory subsets did. Rarefaction of sorted-subset datasets indicated incomplete sequencing despite the large sequencing depth. Compared with non-shared clonotypes, clonotypes shared by all four sorted-subset donors had higher generation probabilities. Across a few donors, about 5.2% of naive CD4, approximately 3.6% of naive CD8, approximately 2.5% of memory CD4, and approximately 0.4% of memory CD8 clonotypes were shared.

The donors were healthy, HIV-negative adults with no recently reported acute infections or vaccinations. Only Caucasian adults living in Nashville, Tennessee, USA were represented among the donors. CD4+ T cells were enriched by magnetic negative selection, after which naive cells were positively selected on CD45RA and the negative fraction was taken as the memory subset. Blood was collected by leukapheresis, and PBMCs were isolated by Ficoll-Histopaque density gradient centrifugation and then cryopreserved in liquid nitrogen vapor phase. Analytical flow cytometry was used to check the purity and quantity of every magnetically sorted T cell population. Each sorted fraction had its genomic DNA isolated and then quantified by UV absorbance on a Nanodrop 2000c. In regard to this clone: Its binding antigen is unknown. No base qualities exist here, and no much larger clone lies one base off it.

The specimen was naive CD4+ T cells sorted from blood. Explained via the paper, the cell subset or site label denotes: CD45RA+ positively selected. The V and J genes are TRBV13 and TRBJ2-7; the junction holds 11 bases that match TRBD2. The receptor's source is a man aged 18-30 years in good health. The sequenced DNA is TGTGCCAGCAGCTTAGCCCACGGGACTAGCGGCTACGAGCAGTACTTC. This yields the protein CASSLAHGTSGYEQYF.